This T cell receptor (beta chain) derives from a study of radiotherapy plus CTLA-4 blockade in lung cancer. This clone showed up just once. Repertoires were generated with immunoSEQ multiplex PCR, while TCRdb's copy carries only in-frame clones and drops some. The table lists tens of thousands of clones, about 85% of them singletons. The CDR3 length is 14 residues. In germline, CDR1 is SGHVS, CDR2 FQNEAQ. V was cut by 7 bases and J by 1 base, with 12 bases left in between. Material: peripheral blood, obtained from a patient treated with radiotherapy plus ipilimumab. This clonotype originated in a human donor with non-small cell lung cancer who had a complete response to radiotherapy plus ipilimumab. J is TRBJ2-3 and V is TRBV7-8; tentatively, D is TRBD2 (5 bases). CDR3 in DNA: TGTGCCAGCACCCCCCGGGAAGGCACAGATACGCAGTATTTT. It specifies CASTPREGTDTQYF.